This TCR delta chain was sequenced in a study of gamma-delta T cells after stem cell transplantation. By sample fraction, this clone is large. Within the sample, other DNA sequences also encode this same CDR3. Germline CDR1 GEAIGNYY, CDR2 EKD. CDR3 size: 22 residues. Trimming removed 0 bases from V and 6 bases from J; junction bases left unmatched: 25. With CATT, TCRdb re-called clones from the RT-PCR reads. The sample yields some 1,400 delta-chain clones, less than 7.5% seen once. The V gene is TRDV2, the J gene TRDJ1; 12 bases match TRDD3. The sample consisted of gamma-delta T cells. This clonotype was sampled from a human donor. It is not recorded whose cells these are; they may come from a transplant donor. The CDR3 DNA reads as TGTGCCTGTGACACCATCGGGAATCAACTGGGGGATACCCCTTTTCCGGGAAATAAACTCATCTTT. Its translation is CACDTIGNQLGDTPFPGNKLIF.